These 15 T cell receptor beta chains originate from one sample sequenced in a study of T-cell memory formation after mild COVID-19. Each CDR3 protein is one row after TCRdb ran MiXCR on the 5' RACE reads. The data contain 550,000 to 600,000 distinct CDR3 sequences, around 15% of them singletons. Sequencing was performed on PBMCs or a T cell subset sorted from them (not recorded which). These receptors all stem from an adult woman who had mild COVID-19 (a few samples of this study predate the infection). Cell type and time point are not known.

This clonotype came up a few times. The chain joins TRBV9 to TRBJ2-7; 12 bases agree with TRBD2. Unmatched junction bases numbered 4, after V lost 3 bases and J lost 0 bases. The V gene's germline CDR1 is SGDLS and CDR2 YYNGEE. The CDR3 runs to 16 residues. The CDR3 bases are TGTGCCAGCAGCGGCGGACTAGCGGGATCCTCCTACGAGCAGTACTTC. As protein: CASSGGLAGSSYEQYF.

The gene calls are TRBV5-1 and TRBJ2-3; 10 bases match TRBD1. The CDR3 is 14 amino acids. V shed 4 bases and J 4 bases; nucleotides not matched to a gene: 3. The germline V gene encodes CDR1 SGHRS and CDR2 YFSETQ. The CDR3 DNA sequence: TGCGCCAGCAGCGGGGACAGGGGCGCAGATACGCAGTATTTT. Translated: CASSGDRGADTQYF. Complete variable domain (other parts from reference TRBV5-1 and TRBJ2-3): KAGVTQTPRYLIKTRGQQVTLSCSPISGHRSVSWYQQTPGQGLQFLFEYFSETQRNKGNFPGRFSGRQFSNSRSEMNVSTLELGDSALYLCASSGDRGADTQYFGPGTRLTVL.

This sequence joins TRBV2 and TRBJ2-7, with D tentatively TRBD1 or TRBD2 (5 bases each). This CDR3 is 16 amino acids long. Germline loops: CDR1 SNHLY, CDR2 FYNNEI. V gave up 6 bases and J gave up 2 bases, with 20 bases separating them. CDR3 DNA sequence: TGTGCCAGCAGCCCGGTGGGGCTAGCAAAAACCTACGAGCAGTACTTC. Amino acid sequence: CASSPVGLAKTYEQYF.

This clonotype appeared a few times. The chain has TRBV15 and TRBJ2-2, with a possible D match to TRBD2 (5 bases). V was shortened by 0 bases and J by 3 bases, with 8 bases between the two germline ends. The CDR3 is 15 residues long. From germline, CDR1 is LNHNV and CDR2 YYDKDF (reference sequence). CDR3 loop: CATSRDPSHTGELFF. In DNA, the CDR3 is TGTGCCACCAGCAGAGATCCTAGCCACACCGGGGAGCTGTTTTTT.

The chain employs TRBV19 and TRBJ1-2, with 7 bases that match TRBD1. The V segment lost 6 bases and the J segment 3 bases; nucleotides outside the gene matches: 16. This CDR3 is built from 17 residues. Germline V CDR1 and CDR2: LNHDA, SQIVND (reference sequence). The CDR3 protein is CASRSEGGRVADYGYTF. CDR3 nucleotides: TGTGCCAGTAGATCTGAAGGGGGCAGGGTGGCGGACTATGGCTACACCTTC.

This rearrangement joins TRBV4-2 to TRBJ1-4, with D unresolved. V was clipped by 1 base and J by 6 bases, with 12 bases between them. Germline values: CDR1 LGHNA, CDR2 YNFKEQ. The CDR3 totals 15 residues. In nucleotides, the CDR3 is TGTGCCAGCAGCCAAGGCCGGGGAAACGATGAAAAACTGTTTTTT. Its protein product is CASSQGRGNDEKLFF.

The chain couples TRBV4-3 to TRBJ2-3, with TRBD1 as a possible D gene (6 bases). Trimming removed 3 bases at V and 3 bases at J, with 19 bases between. The CDR3 runs to 17 residues. The germline CDR1 and CDR2 sequences are LGHNA and YSLEER. The CDR3 reads CASSHVAPGQGTDTQYF. CDR3 DNA: TGCGCCAGCAGCCACGTAGCGCCGGGACAAGGGACAGATACGCAGTATTTT.

The chain combines TRBV4-1 with TRBJ1-5; unclear D gene. The CDR3 length is 15 residues. CDR1 MGHRA and CDR2 YSYEKL come from the germline V gene. Trimming pared 0 bases from V and 7 bases from J, leaving 13 bases between. The CDR3: CASSQDGVGNQPQHF. CDR3 DNA sequence: TGCGCCAGCAGCCAAGATGGGGTGGGAAACCAGCCCCAGCATTTT.

This clonotype was detected a few times. The V gene is TRBV2, the J gene TRBJ2-1; D remains unclear. Germline values: CDR1 SNHLY, CDR2 FYNNEI. This CDR3 has 16 amino acids. V lost 6 bases and J 0 bases, leaving 15 bases between the germline ends. In DNA, the CDR3 is TGTGCCAGCAGCCCAACAGTCCAGAGCTCCTACAATGAGCAGTTCTTC. As protein: CASSPTVQSSYNEQFF.

This clonotype was seen repeatedly, ten times or more. The genes are TRBV12-3 or TRBV12-4 and TRBJ2-7; maybe TRBD2 (6 bases). The CDR3 consists of 15 residues. With 6 bases removed from V and 1 base from J, the gap between germline ends came to 16 bases. CDR3 coding DNA: TGTGCCAGCAGCCCGATTCCGGGACTTTCCTACGAGCAGTACTTC. Translation gives CASSPIPGLSYEQYF.

This clonotype was picked up one time. This chain links TRBV29-1 with TRBJ1-5; D uncertain. The V gene's germline CDR1 is SQVTM and CDR2 ANQGSEA. CDR3 length: 13 amino acids. The germline V and J ends were trimmed by 7 bases and 2 bases, with 12 bases remaining between them. This chain's CDR3 is CSAGPGGNQPQHF. CDR3 nucleotides: TGCAGCGCCGGACCGGGCGGCAATCAGCCCCAGCATTTT.

The chain is built from TRBV24-1 and TRBJ1-2, with D perhaps matching TRBD1 (6 bases). Trimming shortened V by 3 bases and J by 7 bases, and 20 bases separated the two germline ends. The V gene's germline CDR1 is KGHDR and CDR2 SFDVKD. This CDR3 spans 16 amino acids. CDR3 nucleotide sequence: TGTGCCACCAGTGATGCGACGACTGGACAGCTGGGTGGCTACACCTTC. Translating it yields CATSDATTGQLGGYTF.

This clonotype was detected a few times. This sequence joins TRBV5-1 and TRBJ2-2; D remains ambiguous. Germline V gene data show CDR1 as SGHRS and CDR2 as YFSETQ. CDR3 length: 15 residues. The V and J ends lost 5 bases and 0 bases respectively, with 11 bases between them. The CDR3 DNA follows: TGCGCCAGCAGGGTGACCCGACCGAACACCGGGGAGCTGTTTTTT. Translating it yields CASRVTRPNTGELFF.

The chain carries TRBV7-3 and TRBJ1-2; 7 nucleotides align to TRBD1. This CDR3 spans 15 amino acids. Germline loops: CDR1 SGHTA, CDR2 FQGTGA. The junction had 7 bases not matched to a gene; V was cut back by 2 bases and J by 4 bases. CDR3: CASSLYDRVSYGYTF. The CDR3 coding sequence is TGTGCCAGCAGCTTATACGACAGGGTTAGCTATGGCTACACCTTC.

The J gene is TRBJ2-3, the V gene TRBV5-1, with 9 nucleotides matching TRBD1. Trimming cost V 0 bases and J 5 bases; bases outside gene matches: 7. CDR1 and CDR2 (germline): SGHRS, YFSETQ. The CDR3 spans 16 residues. The CDR3 DNA reads as TGCGCCAGCAGCTTGGAGGGGACAGGGAGGGGAGATACGCAGTATTTT. As protein: CASSLEGTGRGDTQYF.